The next 28 T cell receptor beta chains were all read from a single sample in a study of blood T cells in healthy people across ages. It was with a sample-barcoded 5' primer and a J-beta primer mix that a second PCR of roughly 6 to 12 cycles was run. Each CDR3 protein gets one entry after TCRdb re-called the 5' RACE reads with MiXCR. The table includes hundreds of thousands of distinct CDR3 sequences, 56% detected once. Sequencing was done on a sample of blood. These receptors all come from a middle-aged man in good health.

V and J are TRBV27 and TRBJ2-3, with TRBD1 matching 7 bases. The CDR3 runs 14 residues. Germline CDR1 reads MNHEY; CDR2 reads SMNVEV (reference sequence). V lost 6 bases, J lost 2 bases, and 5 bases stayed unmatched. The CDR3 region is CASRLDRATDTQYF. DNA of the CDR3: TGTGCCAGCAGACTCGACAGGGCCACAGATACGCAGTATTTT.

V is TRBV7-3 and J is TRBJ2-3, with D unresolved. This CDR3 contains 14 residues. V was trimmed by 4 bases and J by 6 bases, leaving 14 bases between them. The germline V gene has CDR1 SGHTA and CDR2 FQGTGA. The CDR3 spells CASSSQYSRDTQYF. CDR3 sequence (DNA): TGTGCCAGCAGCTCGCAGTACTCCCGGGATACGCAGTATTTT. Complete variable domain (other parts from reference TRBV7-3 and TRBJ2-3): GAGVSQTPSNKVTEKGKYVELRCDPISGHTALYWYRQSLGQGPEFLIYFQGTGAADDSGLPNDRFFAVRPEGSVSTLKIQRTERGDSAVYLCASSSQYSRDTQYFGPGTRLTVL.

This chain connects TRBV7-8 to TRBJ2-5, with 10 bases lining up with TRBD2. CDR3 size: 15 residues. V lost 5 bases, J lost 11 bases, and 14 bases stayed unmatched. Germline CDR1 and CDR2: SGHVS and FQNEAQ. CDR3 region: CASSRIDESGRVQYF. The DNA of the CDR3 is TGTGCCAGCAGCCGAATCGATGAAAGCGGGAGGGTACAGTACTTC.

This clonotype turned up a few times. The V call is TRBV10-3, the J call TRBJ2-7; a weak D match, TRBD2 (5 bases). The CDR3 extends over 14 amino acids. CDR1 and CDR2 from the germline V gene are ENHRY and SYGVKD. V lost 4 bases and J 3 bases, leaving 13 bases between the germline ends. The CDR3 bases are TGTGCCATCAGTGGTCCTGGCGGGTACTACGAGCAGTACTTC. This encodes CAISGPGGYYEQYF.

The chain carries TRBV7-9 and TRBJ2-1; TRBD2 matches 11 bases. This CDR3 has 17 amino acids. Trimming took 4 bases from V and 0 from J; bases not matched to a gene: 5. Germline-derived CDR1 and CDR2 are SEHNR and FQNEAQ (reference sequence). In nucleotides, the CDR3 is TGTGCCAGCAGCTACCCTAGCGGGGGGTCCTCCTACAATGAGCAGTTCTTC. It translates to CASSYPSGGSSYNEQFF.

This clonotype has a count of ten or more. The V gene is TRBV6-6, the J gene TRBJ2-1; a possible D gene is TRBD2 (7 bases). The CDR3 consists of 15 residues. In germline, CDR1 is MNHNY, CDR2 SVGAGI (reference sequence). Trimming took 7 bases from V and 4 from J, leaving 17 bases between them. As DNA, the CDR3 is TGTGCCAGCAAACTCGGGGGGCGAAAATACAATGAGCAGTTCTTC. It translates to CASKLGGRKYNEQFF.

This rearrangement joins TRBV28 to TRBJ2-5, with D possibly TRBD2 on 6 matching bases. Germline V gene data show CDR1 as MDHEN and CDR2 as SYDVKM. This CDR3 has 15 amino acids. Trimming left V 7 bases short and J 5 bases short, with 20 bases between. CDR3 DNA sequence: TGTGCCAGCAACAGTTTAGTGGAGGGGCTGGAGACCCAGTACTTC. Translating it yields CASNSLVEGLETQYF.

This clonotype has at least ten counts. A much larger clone lies one base from this, so it may be a read error. The chain employs TRBV7-2 and TRBJ2-5, with TRBD2 identical over 7 bases. V lost 0 bases to trimming and J lost 11 bases; unmatched junction nucleotides: 9. This CDR3 comprises 14 residues. In germline, CDR1 is SGHTA, CDR2 FQGNSA. The CDR3 spells CASSLAAGANEQYF. The CDR3 nucleotides read TGTGCCAGCAGCTTAGCCGCGGGAGCTAATGAGCAGTACTTC. Full variable domain (outside the CDR3, taken from reference TRBV7-2 and TRBJ2-5): GAGVSQSPSNKVTEKGKDVELRCDPISGHTALYWYRQSLGQGLEFLIYFQGNSAPDKSGLPSDRFSAERTGGSVSTLTIQRTQQEDSAVYLCASSLAAGANEQYFGPGTRLLVL.

The V and J genes are TRBV7-2 and TRBJ2-7; TRBD1 or TRBD2 may be the D gene (5 bases each). Trimming pared 0 bases from V and 4 bases from J, leaving 7 bases between. Germline values: CDR1 SGHTA, CDR2 FQGNSA. The CDR3 runs to 13 residues. CDR3 in DNA: TGTGCCAGCAGCTTAGCGGGGGAATACGAGCAGTACTTC. Its protein is CASSLAGEYEQYF.

This chain joins TRBV27 and TRBJ2-7, with 9 bases matching TRBD2. Germline CDR1 reads MNHEY; CDR2 reads SMNVEV (reference sequence). There are 15 residues in the CDR3. V trimming: 6 bases; J trimming: 7 bases; junction bases outside the gene matches: 13. CDR3 coding DNA: TGTGCCAGCAGCCTGGCGGGGGGGATACAAAATGAGCAGTACTTC. Amino acid sequence: CASSLAGGIQNEQYF.

J is TRBJ1-5 and V is TRBV20-1, with TRBD1 matching over 9 bases. CDR3 size: 14 residues. V shed 1 base, J shed 5 bases, and the junction held 3 bases outside the gene matches. Germline V gene data show CDR1 as DFQATT and CDR2 as SNEGSKA (reference sequence). The CDR3 protein is CSARARDRDQPQHF. CDR3 DNA sequence: TGCAGTGCTAGAGCCCGGGACAGGGATCAGCCCCAGCATTTT.

The rearrangement links TRBV29-1 to TRBJ2-1, with 13 nucleotides matching TRBD2. CDR3 length: 15 amino acids. Germline V gene sequence: CDR1 SQVTM, CDR2 ANQGSEA. The junction had 8 bases not matched to a gene; V was cut back by 3 bases and J by 9 bases. CDR3: CSVERGTSGKGEQFF. CDR3 sequence (DNA): TGCAGCGTTGAGAGAGGGACTAGCGGGAAGGGTGAGCAGTTCTTC.

The chain employs TRBV28 and TRBJ2-5, with D possibly matching TRBD2 (6 bases). V was shortened by 5 bases and J by 7 bases, with 11 bases between the two germline ends. The CDR3 totals 12 residues. The V gene's germline CDR1 is MDHEN and CDR2 SYDVKM. CDR3 amino acids: CASSNRGGTQYF. The CDR3 bases are TGTGCCAGCAGTAACCGGGGAGGGACCCAGTACTTC.

This clonotype was seen repeatedly, ten times or more. The J gene is TRBJ2-1, the V gene TRBV20-1; TRBD2 matches at 13 bases. With 6 bases clipped from V and 7 bases from J, the junction kept 6 bases outside the gene matches. This CDR3 contains 14 residues. CDR1 and CDR2 from the germline V gene are DFQATT and SNEGSKA (reference sequence). CDR3 DNA sequence: TGCAGTGCCAGGACTAGCGGGGGATTAAATGAGCAGTTCTTC. It translates to CSARTSGGLNEQFF.

Only a few counts were recorded for this clonotype. The V and J genes are TRBV20-1 and TRBJ2-7; the D gene is possibly TRBD1 (5 bases). Between the trimmed V and J ends, which lost 0 bases and 2 bases, there was a span of 11 bases. The CDR3 is 14 amino acids. Germline V gives CDR1 DFQATT, CDR2 SNEGSKA (reference sequence). In DNA form, the CDR3 reads TGCAGTGCTAGAGACCCGGACAAAGCCTACGAGCAGTACTTC. Translating it yields CSARDPDKAYEQYF.

This clonotype was detected a few times. The genes are TRBV11-2 and TRBJ2-7; 9 bases fit TRBD1. Trimming took 3 bases from V and 10 from J; bases not matched to a gene: 7. From germline, CDR1 is SGHAT and CDR2 FQNNGV. This CDR3 region has 13 residues. As DNA, the CDR3 is TGTGCCAGCAGCTTGCACAGGGGGCATGTCCAGTACTTC. Protein sequence: CASSLHRGHVQYF.

A word on this clonotype: At one boundary the junction diverges from the germline segment, which might be a read error. The gene calls are TRBV2 and TRBJ2-4; no definite D call. The CDR3 contains 15 residues. CDR1 SNHLY and CDR2 FYNNEI come from the germline V gene. Here the CDR3 DNA reads TGTGCCAGCAGTGAAGCCGATATCGGATCAAACATTCGGTACTTC. This translates into CASSEADIGSNIRYF.

V usage is TRBV20-1 and J usage is TRBJ2-7, with TRBD1 as a possible D gene (5 bases). V lost 2 bases, J lost 0 bases, and 14 bases lay in between. The CDR3 is 15 amino acids. Germline V CDR1 and CDR2: DFQATT, SNEGSKA (reference sequence). The CDR3, as DNA: TGCAGTGCTAGATCCCCCGGTGGGGCCTCCTACGAGCAGTACTTC. It specifies CSARSPGGASYEQYF.

This clonotype was seen more than once but under ten times. The chain employs TRBV7-2 and TRBJ1-2, with D hard to call. Germline CDR1 and CDR2: SGHTA and FQGNSA. The V end lost 5 bases, the J end lost 4 bases, and 17 bases lay between the germline ends. There are 15 residues in the CDR3. CDR3 region: CASSLQSSAVYGYTF. CDR3 in DNA: TGTGCCAGCAGCCTGCAATCGTCGGCAGTCTATGGCTACACCTTC.

Remarks on this clonotype: The junction departs from germline at one end; a sequencing error may be responsible. J is TRBJ1-2 and V is TRBV5-1; perhaps TRBD1 as D (6 bases). The CDR3 runs to 14 residues. The germline V gene encodes CDR1 SGHRS and CDR2 YFSETQ. This CDR3 is CTSSLEDSNYGYTF. CDR3 coding DNA: TGCACCAGCAGCTTGGAGGACAGCAACTATGGCTACACCTTC. Complete variable domain (other parts from reference TRBV5-1 and TRBJ1-2): KAGVTQTPRYLIKTRGQQVTLSCSPISGHRSVSWYQQTPGQGLQFLFEYFSETQRNKGNFPGRFSGRQFSNSRSEMNVSTLELGDSALYLCTSSLEDSNYGYTFGSGTRLTVV.

CDR3 amino acids: CSVRATGGGNGYTF. The CDR3 nucleotides read TGCAGCGTCCGGGCTACAGGGGGCGGGAATGGCTACACCTTC. The rearrangement joins TRBV29-1 to TRBJ1-2; 9 nucleotides align to TRBD1. This CDR3 comprises 14 residues. Germline V gives CDR1 SQVTM, CDR2 ANQGSEA. The trim removed 6 bases at V and 6 bases at J, leaving 11 bases unmatched. Based on the CDR3 plus reference TRBV29-1 and TRBJ1-2, the full variable domain is SAVISQKPSRDICQRGTSLTIQCQVDSQVTMMFWYRQQPGQSLTLIATANQGSEATYESGFVIDKFPISRPNLTFSTLTVSNMSPEDSSIYLCSVRATGGGNGYTFGSGTRLTVV.

This clonotype came up a few times. V usage is TRBV24-1 and J usage is TRBJ2-5; D might be TRBD2 (6 bases). CDR3 length equals 15 residues. Germline V lookup: CDR1 KGHDR, CDR2 SFDVKD. Trimming stripped 1 base from V and 4 bases from J, with 12 bases between. CDR3 loop: CATSDLGQGGETQYF. The CDR3 DNA reads TGTGCCACCAGTGATTTAGGGCAGGGAGGAGAGACCCAGTACTTC.

This rearrangement joins TRBV25-1 to TRBJ1-1; possible D gene TRBD1, 5 bases. The CDR3 has 15 amino acids. Per germline, CDR1 MGHDK and CDR2 SYGVNS. With 3 bases removed from V and 4 bases from J, the gap between germline ends came to 15 bases. The CDR3 nucleotides read TGTGCCAGCAGTGATCCGCGGGGCCAGGGCACTGAAGCTTTCTTT. Its protein product is CASSDPRGQGTEAFF. The entire variable domain, with the rest obtained from reference TRBV25-1 and TRBJ1-1, is as follows: EADIYQTPRYLVIGTGKKITLECSQTMGHDKMYWYQQDPGMELHLIHYSYGVNSTEKGDLSSESTVSRIRTEHFPLTLESARPSHTSQYLCASSDPRGQGTEAFFGQGTRLTVV.

The chain couples TRBV28 to TRBJ1-5; 9 bases line up with TRBD1. V gave up 0 bases and J gave up 3 bases; unmatched junction bases: 6. The CDR3 runs 17 residues. Germline lookup yields CDR1 MDHEN and CDR2 SYDVKM. The CDR3 sequence: CASSLWGGQGDNQPQHF. CDR3 nucleotides: TGTGCCAGCAGTTTATGGGGGGGACAGGGTGACAATCAGCCCCAGCATTTT.

In its sample, this clonotype was seen once. The rearrangement links TRBV27 to TRBJ2-5; D tentatively fits TRBD1 or TRBD2 (5 bases each). V lost 3 bases and J 7 bases, leaving 18 bases between the germline ends. The germline gives CDR1 MNHEY, CDR2 SMNVEV (reference sequence). This CDR3 region has 15 residues. The CDR3 DNA sequence: TGTGCCAGCAGTTTTGGGACGGCTATAAGGGGGACCCAGTACTTC. Encoded protein: CASSFGTAIRGTQYF.

This rearrangement joins TRBV7-2 to TRBJ2-5, with TRBD1 identical over 12 bases. The germline CDR1 and CDR2 sequences are SGHTA and FQGNSA. The CDR3 is 15 residues long. V lost 2 bases to trimming and J lost 11 bases; unmatched junction nucleotides: 9. Written as DNA, the CDR3 is TGTGCCAGCAGCTTAACGGGACAGGGGGCCAATGAGCAGTACTTC. Translation: CASSLTGQGANEQYF.

CDR3 coding DNA: TGTGCCAGCAGCGTAGTTGACAGGGTGGGGCAAGAGACCCAGTACTTC. This gives the protein CASSVVDRVGQETQYF. The chain is built from TRBV9 and TRBJ2-5; 7 bases match TRBD1. This CDR3 comprises 16 residues. The germline V gene encodes CDR1 SGDLS and CDR2 YYNGEE. V was clipped by 0 bases and J by 2 bases; unmatched bases: 7.

The rearrangement uses TRBV20-1 and TRBJ2-7, with 12 bases identical to TRBD2. CDR1 is DFQATT, CDR2 SNEGSKA, per germline (reference sequence). The CDR3 runs 15 residues. The V gene end was trimmed by 3 bases and the J gene end by 7 bases; junction bases not matched to a gene: 10. The CDR3 DNA reads TGCAGTGCTAGGCTAGCGGGAGGGACAACGAGGGAGCAGTACTTC. It codes for CSARLAGGTTREQYF.